This T cell receptor beta chain was captured by sequencing in a study of CD8+ T cells in alopecia areata. Stated treatment: oral pan-JAK inhibitor, 5-10 mg twice daily. It was cDNA, reverse transcribed from extracted RNA, that served as the sequencing template. The repertoire was sequenced with immunoSEQ multiplex PCR; TCRdb's copy has only in-frame clones and lacks some. The sample lists 200,000 or so clones, approximately 38% occurring once. CDR1 is SGHRS and CDR2 is YFSETQ in the germline V gene. Trimming removed 4 bases at V and 1 base at J, with 19 bases between. This CDR3 is 17 amino acids long.

V and J are TRBV5-1 and TRBJ2-3, with D perhaps matching TRBD2 (7 bases). The sequenced sample was CD4+ T cells sorted from blood, obtained at approximately week 31, from a patient treated with tofacitinib. This TCR was recovered from a human donor with alopecia areata. The CDR3 sequence is CASSPGVAGEGTDTQYF. CDR3 in DNA: TGCGCCAGCAGCCCAGGGGTAGCGGGTGAAGGCACAGATACGCAGTATTTT.